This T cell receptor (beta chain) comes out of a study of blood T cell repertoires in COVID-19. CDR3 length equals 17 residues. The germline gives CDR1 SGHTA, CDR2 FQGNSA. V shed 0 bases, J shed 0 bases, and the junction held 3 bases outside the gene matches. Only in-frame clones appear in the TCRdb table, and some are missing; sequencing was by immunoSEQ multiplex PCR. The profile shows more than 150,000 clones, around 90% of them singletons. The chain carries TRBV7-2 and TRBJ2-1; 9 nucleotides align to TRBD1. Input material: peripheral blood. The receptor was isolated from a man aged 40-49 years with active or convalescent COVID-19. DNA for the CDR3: TGTGCCAGCAGCTTAGCGGTGACAGGGGGCTCCTACAATGAGCAGTTCTTC. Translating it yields CASSLAVTGGSYNEQFF.